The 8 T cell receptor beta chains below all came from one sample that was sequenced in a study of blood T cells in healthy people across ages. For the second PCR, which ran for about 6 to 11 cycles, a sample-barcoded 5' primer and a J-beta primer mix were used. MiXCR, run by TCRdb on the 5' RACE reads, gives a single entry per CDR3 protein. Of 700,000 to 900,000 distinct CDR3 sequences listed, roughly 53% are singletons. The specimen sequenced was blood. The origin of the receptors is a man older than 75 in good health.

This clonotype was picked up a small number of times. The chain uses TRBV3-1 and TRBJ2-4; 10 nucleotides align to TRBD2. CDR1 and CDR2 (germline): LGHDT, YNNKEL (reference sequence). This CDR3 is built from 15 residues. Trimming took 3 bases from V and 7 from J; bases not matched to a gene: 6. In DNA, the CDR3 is TGTGCCAGCAGCCATAATCTAGCGGGAGTCAACATTCAGTACTTC. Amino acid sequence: CASSHNLAGVNIQYF.

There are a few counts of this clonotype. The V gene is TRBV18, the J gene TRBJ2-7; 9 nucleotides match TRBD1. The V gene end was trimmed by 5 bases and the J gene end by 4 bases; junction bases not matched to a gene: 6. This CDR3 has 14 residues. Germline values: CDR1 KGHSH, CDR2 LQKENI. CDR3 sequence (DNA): TGTGCCAGCTCAGAGCGGGACAGGGCTTACGAGCAGTACTTC. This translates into CASSERDRAYEQYF.

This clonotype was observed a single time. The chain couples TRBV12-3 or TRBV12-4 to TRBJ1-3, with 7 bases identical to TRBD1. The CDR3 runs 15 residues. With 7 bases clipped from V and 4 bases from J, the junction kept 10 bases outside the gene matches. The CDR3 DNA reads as TGTGCCAGCACTCAGGGACAGTTCGCGGGAAACACCATATATTTT. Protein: CASTQGQFAGNTIYF.

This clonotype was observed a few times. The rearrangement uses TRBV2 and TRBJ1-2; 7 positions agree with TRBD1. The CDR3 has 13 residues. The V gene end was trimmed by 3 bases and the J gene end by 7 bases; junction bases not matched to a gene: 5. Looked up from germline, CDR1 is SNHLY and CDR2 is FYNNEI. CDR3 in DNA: TGTGCCAGCAGTGAGAGGACAGGATCTGGCTACACCTTC. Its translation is CASSERTGSGYTF.

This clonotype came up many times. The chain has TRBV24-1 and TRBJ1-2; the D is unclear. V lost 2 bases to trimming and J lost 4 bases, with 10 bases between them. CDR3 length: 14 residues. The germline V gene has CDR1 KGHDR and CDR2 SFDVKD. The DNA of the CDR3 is TGTGCCACCAGTGATTCGGTTTCCCTCTATGGCTACACCTTC. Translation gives CATSDSVSLYGYTF.

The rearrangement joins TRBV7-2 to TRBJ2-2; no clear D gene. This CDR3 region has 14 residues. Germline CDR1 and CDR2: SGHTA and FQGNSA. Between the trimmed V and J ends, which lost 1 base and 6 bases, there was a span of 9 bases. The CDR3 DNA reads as TGTGCCAGCAGCTTAGTGGGCAGGCCCGGGGAGCTGTTTTTT. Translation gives CASSLVGRPGELFF.

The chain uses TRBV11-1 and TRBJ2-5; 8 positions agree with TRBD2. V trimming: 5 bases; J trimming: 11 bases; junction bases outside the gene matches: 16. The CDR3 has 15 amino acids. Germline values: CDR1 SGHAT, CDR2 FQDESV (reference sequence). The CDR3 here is CASSAGTRGISEQYF. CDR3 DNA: TGTGCCAGCAGCGCCGGGACTAGAGGTATAAGTGAGCAGTACTTC. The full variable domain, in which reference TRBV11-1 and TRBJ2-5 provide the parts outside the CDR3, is EAEVAQSPRYKITEKSQAVAFWCDPISGHATLYWYRQILGQGPELLVQFQDESVVDDSQLPKDRFSAERLKGVDSTLKIQPAELGDSAMYLCASSAGTRGISEQYFGPGTRLLVL.

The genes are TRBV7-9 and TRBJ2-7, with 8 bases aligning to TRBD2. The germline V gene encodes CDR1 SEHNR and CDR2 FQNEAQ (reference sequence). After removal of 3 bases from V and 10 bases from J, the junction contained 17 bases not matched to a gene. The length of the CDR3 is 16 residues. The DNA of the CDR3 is TGTGCCAGCAGCTTTCCGGCCCGAGCGGGAGTGGAGGCCCAGTACTTC. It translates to CASSFPARAGVEAQYF. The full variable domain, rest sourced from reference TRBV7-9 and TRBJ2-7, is DTGVSQNPRHKITKRGQNVTFRCDPISEHNRLYWYRQTLGQGPEFLTYFQNEAQLEKSRLLSDRFSAERPKGSFSTLEIQRTEQGDSAMYLCASSFPARAGVEAQYFGPGTRLTVT.